This passage covers 28 T cell receptor beta chains from one sample sequenced in a study of beta chain features in type 1 diabetes. The isolated RNA, all of it, was reverse transcribed, so expressed TCRB transcripts were what got sequenced. Using immunoSEQ multiplex PCR, the repertoire was profiled, and TCRdb retains in-frame clones only, with some absent. The data contain roughly 380,000 clones, around a fifth of them singletons. What was sequenced was naive CD4+ T cells from blood. The receptor source for this set is a woman between 18 and 30 years old in good health.

This clone has a handful of counts. Other DNA sequences in the sample encode the same CDR3. V and J are TRBV7-9 and TRBJ1-1, with D unresolved. The ends were cut back, 4 bases at V and 1 base at J, with 7 bases in the middle. The CDR3 is 13 residues long. The germline V gene has CDR1 SEHNR and CDR2 FQNEAQ (reference sequence). In nucleotides, the CDR3 is TGTGCCAGCAGCTCGACTGAGAACACTGAAGCTTTCTTT. This codes for CASSSTENTEAFF.

The chain uses TRBV5-1 and TRBJ1-1; D is possibly TRBD1 (6 bases). The CDR3 runs to 15 residues. Trimming took off 0 bases at V and 3 bases at J, with 12 bases between the two ends. Germline V gene sequence: CDR1 SGHRS, CDR2 YFSETQ. The CDR3 loop reads CASSLVRGRDTEAFF. The CDR3 coding sequence is TGCGCCAGCAGCTTGGTCAGGGGAAGGGACACTGAAGCTTTCTTT.

The J gene is TRBJ1-1, the V gene TRBV29-1; D is perhaps TRBD1 (5 bases). V lost 5 bases and J lost 1, with 11 bases in between. The CDR3 is made up of 13 amino acids. Per germline, CDR1 SQVTM and CDR2 ANQGSEA. The CDR3 region is CSVYRIRNTEAFF. The CDR3 DNA reads TGCAGCGTTTACAGGATAAGGAACACTGAAGCTTTCTTT.

This clone has a handful of counts. The genes are TRBV4-2 and TRBJ2-1; 9 bases are a match to TRBD2. Germline V gives CDR1 LGHNA, CDR2 YNFKEQ. The V and J ends lost 0 bases and 4 bases, in that order; junction bases with no gene match: 4. CDR3 length equals 16 residues. The DNA of the CDR3 is TGTGCCAGCAGCCAAGAAAGGCTAGCGGGATACAATGAGCAGTTCTTC. Amino acid sequence: CASSQERLAGYNEQFF.

This clone appeared a few times. The chain joins TRBV5-6 to TRBJ2-2; D ambiguous. The V end lost 6 bases, the J end lost 1 base, and 7 bases lay between the germline ends. The CDR3 runs 13 residues. From germline, CDR1 is SGHDT and CDR2 YYEEEE. The CDR3 DNA follows: TGTGCCAGCAAAACAGTGAACACCGGGGAGCTGTTTTTT. It is translated as CASKTVNTGELFF.

About this clone: The same CDR3 arises from other DNA sequences in this sample as well. This CDR3 reads CAWSAGTGGQPQHF. DNA for the CDR3: TGTGCCTGGAGTGCCGGGACAGGGGGGCAGCCCCAGCATTTT. The chain uses TRBV30 and TRBJ1-5, with 11 bases identical to TRBD1. Per the germline V gene, CDR1 is GTSNPN and CDR2 is SVGIG (reference sequence). Germline trimming cut 1 base from V and 7 bases from J; bases unmatched to any gene: 3. The CDR3 is 14 amino acids.

Remarks on this clone: In the same sample, other DNA sequences code for this CDR3. The V call is TRBV5-1, the J call TRBJ2-5, with 12 bases matching TRBD2. V lost 2 bases and J lost 1; bases outside the gene matches: 0. The CDR3 has 15 amino acids. The germline gives CDR1 SGHRS, CDR2 YFSETQ. Here the CDR3 DNA reads TGCGCCAGCAGCTTACTAGCGGGGGGCCAAGAGACCCAGTACTTC. The encoded protein is CASSLLAGGQETQYF.

The rearrangement links TRBV7-9 to TRBJ2-7, with 12 bases fitting TRBD2. V lost 1 base, J lost 6 bases, and 4 bases stayed unmatched. This CDR3 has 15 residues. Germline V CDR1 and CDR2: SEHNR, FQNEAQ (reference sequence). In nucleotides, the CDR3 is TGTGCCAGCAGCTTAGGTACTAGCGGGAGGCGCGAGCAGTACTTC. It yields the protein CASSLGTSGRREQYF.

The chain combines TRBV2 with TRBJ2-7, with 9 bases aligning to TRBD1. The CDR3 runs to 16 residues. V lost 6 bases, J lost 6 bases, and 15 bases stayed unmatched. Germline V gives CDR1 SNHLY, CDR2 FYNNEI. This CDR3 is CASRPPGQGNYREQYF. The CDR3 bases are TGTGCCAGCAGGCCCCCGGGACAGGGTAACTATCGCGAGCAGTACTTC. Full variable domain (remainder filled in from reference TRBV2 and TRBJ2-7): EPEVTQTPSHQVTQMGQEVILRCVPISNHLYFYWYRQILGQKVEFLVSFYNNEISEKSEIFDDQFSVERPDGSNFTLKIRSTKLEDSAMYFCASRPPGQGNYREQYFGPGTRLTVT.

V is TRBV5-1 and J is TRBJ2-5; D uncertain. Germline V gives CDR1 SGHRS, CDR2 YFSETQ. Trimming stripped 7 bases from V and 0 bases from J, with 13 bases between. The CDR3 totals 14 residues. The CDR3 region is CASALGQYQETQYF. CDR3 nucleotides: TGCGCCAGCGCCCTGGGCCAGTACCAAGAGACCCAGTACTTC. Filled out from reference TRBV5-1 and TRBJ2-5, the complete variable domain reads KAGVTQTPRYLIKTRGQQVTLSCSPISGHRSVSWYQQTPGQGLQFLFEYFSETQRNKGNFPGRFSGRQFSNSRSEMNVSTLELGDSALYLCASALGQYQETQYFGPGTRLLVL.

The CDR3 spells CSVGLAGASTDTQYF. DNA of the CDR3: TGCAGCGTTGGACTAGCGGGAGCTAGCACAGATACGCAGTATTTT. The chain links TRBV29-1 to TRBJ2-3; 12 nucleotides align to TRBD2. Germline-derived CDR1 and CDR2 are SQVTM and ANQGSEA. The CDR3 totals 15 residues. V was pared by 4 bases and J by 0 bases, with 2 bases of the junction left unmatched.

The chain combines TRBV30 with TRBJ1-4, with a tentative D call TRBD1 (6 bases). Germline CDR1 reads GTSNPN; CDR2 reads SVGIG (reference sequence). Trimming left V 2 bases short and J 3 bases short, with 10 bases between. The CDR3 loop spans 14 amino acids. Written as DNA, the CDR3 is TGTGCCTGGAGTCTGGGGGCGGCTAATGAAAAACTGTTTTTT. Translation: CAWSLGAANEKLFF.

This chain joins TRBV30 and TRBJ1-3, with 9 bases aligning to TRBD1. Trimming removed 3 bases from V and 1 base from J; junction bases left unmatched: 4. There are 15 residues in the CDR3. In germline, CDR1 is GTSNPN, CDR2 SVGIG (reference sequence). CDR3 loop: CAWSGTGTSGNTIYF. In DNA, the CDR3 is TGTGCCTGGAGCGGGACAGGGACTTCTGGAAACACCATATATTTT.

This clone showed up just a few times. This chain uses TRBV12-5 with TRBJ2-6; 10 nucleotides align to TRBD1. This CDR3 comprises 16 residues. Germline CDR1 is LGHNT and CDR2 is FRNRAP. The junction had 2 bases not matched to a gene; V was cut back by 5 bases and J by 1 base. The CDR3 reads CASGRDRGSGANVLTF. The CDR3 DNA sequence: TGTGCTAGTGGTCGGGACAGGGGTTCTGGGGCCAACGTCCTGACTTTC.

With regard to this clone: Other DNA sequences in this sample translate to the same CDR3. The chain recombines TRBV18 with TRBJ1-1, with 7 positions matching TRBD1. J gave up 3 bases and V 2 bases, and 0 bases lay outside the gene matches. CDR3 length: 13 residues. Per the germline V gene, CDR1 is KGHSH and CDR2 is LQKENI. The CDR3 bases are TGTGCCAGCTCACCAGGACAGGACACTGAAGCTTTCTTT. Encoded protein: CASSPGQDTEAFF.

The V gene is TRBV7-9, the J gene TRBJ1-4, with D unclear. V lost 5 bases to trimming and J lost 0 bases, with 7 bases between them. The germline V gene encodes CDR1 SEHNR and CDR2 FQNEAQ (reference sequence). The CDR3 extends over 14 amino acids. The CDR3 is CASSPGATNEKLFF. CDR3 nucleotides: TGTGCCAGCAGCCCCGGGGCAACTAATGAAAAACTGTTTTTT.

This clone came up a few times. The CDR3 loop reads CASSQPGTGSNYGYTF. CDR3 nucleotide sequence: TGTGCCAGCAGCCAACCCGGTACGGGGTCTAACTATGGCTACACCTTC. The chain has TRBV4-2 and TRBJ1-2; D is undetermined. CDR1 LGHNA and CDR2 YNFKEQ come from the germline V gene. Between the trimmed V and J ends, which lost 2 bases and 0 bases, there was a span of 13 bases. CDR3 length equals 16 residues.

This clone has a handful of counts. The chain joins TRBV27 to TRBJ1-4; D is undetermined. V was trimmed by 0 bases and J by 11 bases, leaving 13 bases between them. This CDR3 spans 14 amino acids. Germline-derived CDR1 and CDR2 are MNHEY and SMNVEV (reference sequence). The CDR3 nucleotides read TGTGCCAGCAGTTTATCAGGAATTGGGGAGAAACTGTTTTTT. Its translation is CASSLSGIGEKLFF.

About this clone: This same CDR3 is encoded by further DNA sequences in the sample. V and J are TRBV7-2 and TRBJ2-7; 9 nucleotides match TRBD2. V shed 4 bases, J shed 1 base, and the junction held 5 bases outside the gene matches. CDR1 and CDR2 from the germline V gene are SGHTA and FQGNSA. CDR3 length equals 15 residues. The CDR3 nucleotides are TGTGCCAGCAGCTCCCAGCGGGGGGCTTCCTACGAGCAGTACTTC. It yields the protein CASSSQRGASYEQYF.

V and J are TRBV18 and TRBJ1-5; D is possibly TRBD1 (5 bases). The V and J ends lost 6 bases and 3 bases respectively, with 15 bases between them. Germline V CDR1 and CDR2: KGHSH, LQKENI. The CDR3 has 15 residues. In DNA form, the CDR3 reads TGTGCCAGCTCCTATTGGGGCACGGACAATCAGCCCCAGCATTTT. This gives the protein CASSYWGTDNQPQHF. The full variable domain, rest sourced from reference TRBV18 and TRBJ1-5, is NAGVMQNPRHLVRRRGQEARLRCSPMKGHSHVYWYRQLPEEGLKFMVYLQKENIIDESGMPKERFSAEFPKEGPSILRIQQVVRGDSAAYFCASSYWGTDNQPQHFGDGTRLSIL.

The chain links TRBV5-1 to TRBJ2-7; TRBD2 matches 8 bases. Germline trimming cut 0 bases from V and 3 bases from J; bases unmatched to any gene: 2. The CDR3 loop spans 14 amino acids. Per the germline V gene, CDR1 is SGHRS and CDR2 is YFSETQ. This CDR3 reads CASSLEAGGYEQYF. The CDR3 DNA is TGCGCCAGCAGCTTGGAGGCGGGGGGCTACGAGCAGTACTTC.

Only a few counts were recorded for this clone. J is TRBJ2-4 and V is TRBV2; D might be TRBD1 (5 bases). The CDR3 sequence is 14 residues long. The V gene's germline CDR1 is SNHLY and CDR2 FYNNEI. With 6 bases removed from V and 0 bases from J, the gap between germline ends came to 9 bases. As DNA, the CDR3 is TGTGCCAGCAGCGTAGGGGCAGCCAAAAACATTCAGTACTTC. The encoded protein is CASSVGAAKNIQYF.

This chain joins TRBV5-1 and TRBJ1-2; tentative D call: TRBD1 (6 bases). Per the germline V gene, CDR1 is SGHRS and CDR2 is YFSETQ. Trimming removed 0 bases from V and 5 bases from J, with 17 bases in between. There are 16 residues in the CDR3. Here the CDR3 reads CASSLEEGMGAYGYTF. The DNA of the CDR3 is TGCGCCAGCAGCTTGGAAGAAGGGATGGGGGCATATGGCTACACCTTC.

V is TRBV2 and J is TRBJ2-7, with D perhaps matching TRBD2 (7 bases). V was trimmed by 7 bases and J by 5 bases, leaving 15 bases between them. Germline lookup yields CDR1 SNHLY and CDR2 FYNNEI. CDR3 size: 13 residues. The CDR3 region has the DNA TGTGCCAGCATCAAGGGGAGGGGGGACGAGCAGTACTTC. It yields the protein CASIKGRGDEQYF.

This sequence joins TRBV9 and TRBJ1-6; the match to TRBD1 covers 9 bases. CDR3 size: 14 residues. V lost 4 bases, J lost 10 bases, and 6 bases stayed unmatched. Germline lookup yields CDR1 SGDLS and CDR2 YYNGEE. The CDR3, as DNA: TGTGCCAGCAGCTCCGGGACAGGGAACTCACCCCTCCACTTT. Translated, it gives CASSSGTGNSPLHF. The entire variable domain, with the rest obtained from reference TRBV9 and TRBJ1-6, is as follows: DSGVTQTPKHLITATGQRVTLRCSPRSGDLSVYWYQQSLDQGLQFLIQYYNGEERAKGNILERFSAQQFPDLHSELNLSSLELGDSALYFCASSSGTGNSPLHFGNGTRLTVT.

This clone turned up a few times. The chain employs TRBV7-9 and TRBJ2-1; D gene ambiguous. The CDR3 length is 12 residues. Germline V CDR1 and CDR2: SEHNR, FQNEAQ (reference sequence). V was trimmed by 5 bases and J by 9 bases, leaving 11 bases between them. CDR3 bases: TGTGCCAGCAGCCGTCAAACGGGTGAGCAGTTCTTC. Translating it yields CASSRQTGEQFF.

This clone appeared a few times. This sequence joins TRBV4-1 and TRBJ1-2; 9 bases match TRBD1. After removal of 3 bases from V and 4 bases from J, the junction contained 12 bases not matched to a gene. Looked up from germline, CDR1 is MGHRA and CDR2 is YSYEKL. The CDR3 is 17 amino acids. CDR3 DNA sequence: TGCGCCAGCAGCCATTTAATCCGGGACAGGGACCTCTATGGCTACACCTTC. This codes for CASSHLIRDRDLYGYTF.

This clone was detected only a few times. The chain combines TRBV4-1 with TRBJ2-1, with TRBD2 identical over 9 bases. The CDR3 spans 17 residues. J lost 10 bases, V lost 0 bases, and 13 bases had no gene match. CDR1 MGHRA and CDR2 YSYEKL come from the germline V gene. The CDR3 region is CASSQDSSAGGPREQFF. CDR3 nucleotides: TGCGCCAGCAGCCAAGATAGTTCGGCGGGAGGGCCCCGGGAGCAGTTCTTC.